Detailed here is one TCR beta chain. The antigen is undetermined. This entry belongs to a study of Graves' ophthalmopathy and Graves' hyperthyroidism. Study at large: Before any treatment was given, at initial diagnosis, peripheral blood was collected.

Presentation of ophthalmopathy in the donors involved moderate-to-severe activity, CAS ≥3, NOSPECS ≥4 and a duration under 3 months. Beta-chain TCR CDR3 regions were amplified from RNA transcripts. Second-round multiplex PCR followed a first-round RT-PCR using HTBI primers. TCRdb used MiXCR to reprocess the multiplex PCR reads, holding one entry per CDR3 protein. The repertoire holds fewer than 400,000 distinct CDR3 sequences, about a sixth seen once, with roughly 1.6% in the top ten. Study results and limitations: Most expanded clonotypes from thyroid (those above 0.001 frequency) were also found in blood. Discriminating ophthalmopathy from stable hyperthyroidism, a 13-signature model attained a sensitivity of approximately 85% and a specificity of about 81%.

The germline V gene has CDR1 SGHRS and CDR2 YFSETQ. This CDR3 is 15 amino acids long. Between the trimmed V and J ends, which lost 4 bases and 2 bases, there was a span of 16 bases. What was sequenced was peripheral blood. J is TRBJ2-7 and V is TRBV5-1; possible D gene TRBD1, 8 bases. This TCR was recovered from a young woman with Graves' ophthalmopathy. CDR3 DNA: TGCGCCAGCAGCGACGGGGGGACAGGTCCCTACGAGCAGTACTTC. Its protein is CASSDGGTGPYEQYF.